This T cell receptor beta chain is from a study of cytomegalovirus exposure and HLA in healthy donors. The V end lost 6 bases, the J end lost 2 bases, and 14 bases lay between the germline ends. CDR1 and CDR2 (germline): MNHEY, SMNVEV (reference sequence). This CDR3 has 14 residues. Using immunoSEQ multiplex PCR, the repertoire was profiled, and TCRdb retains in-frame clones only, with some absent. The sample lists tens of thousands of clones, roughly 95% seen once, with over 3% in the top ten. This TCR was recovered from a man aged 18 to 29 in good health and CMV-seronegative. The V and J genes are TRBV27 and TRBJ2-7, with D perhaps matching TRBD1 (6 bases). The specimen was PBMCs. CDR3 in DNA: TGTGCCAGCAGGGGGGCCCAGAGGACCTACGAGCAGTACTTC. Translating gives CASRGAQRTYEQYF.